This TCR beta chain was sequenced for a study of blood T cell repertoires in COVID-19. This clone was counted between two and nine times. This CDR3 contains 15 residues. V dropped 5 bases and J dropped 5; count of bases not matched to a gene: 8. Germline V gene sequence: CDR1 SGHRS, CDR2 YFSETQ. Only in-frame clones appear in the TCRdb table, and some are missing; sequencing was by immunoSEQ multiplex PCR. The data contain about 160,000 clones, approximately 86% of them singletons. Specimen: peripheral blood. The TCR comes from a woman aged 40 to 50 with COVID-19, enrolled during active disease. This chain links TRBV5-1 with TRBJ2-3; TRBD1 matches 10 bases. CDR3 sequence: CASREGQGFGDTQYF. CDR3 DNA: TGCGCCAGCAGGGAGGGACAGGGGTTTGGAGATACGCAGTATTTT.